These 5 T cell receptor beta chains were sequenced from one sample in a study of PD-1 blockade in classical Hodgkin lymphoma. Measured with immunoSEQ multiplex PCR; TCRdb has only the in-frame clones, and not every one. The sample contains over 50,000 clones, about 85% of which appear only once. As for time point: cycle 4 day 1 (C4D1), after five to seven weeks of nivolumab. No patient escaped relapse after autologous stem cell transplantation, and brentuximab vedotin exposure varied. Specimen: peripheral blood mononuclear cells (PBMCs), collected before the fourth cycle of nivolumab. The receptors here all came from a human donor with classical Hodgkin lymphoma.

The rearrangement links TRBV7-3 to TRBJ2-2, with TRBD1 matching over 8 bases. This CDR3 region has 18 residues. Germline-derived CDR1 and CDR2 are SGHTA and FQGTGA. The V gene end was trimmed by 1 base and the J gene end by 6 bases; junction bases not matched to a gene: 13. The DNA for the CDR3 is TGTGCCAGCAGCTTAATCCCGGGGGCAGGGGGCGCAGCCGGGGAGCTGTTTTTT. Translating it yields CASSLIPGAGGAAGELFF.

This clone was picked up a small number of times. J is TRBJ1-2 and V is TRBV7-3; 11 bases match TRBD1. The CDR3 loop spans 16 amino acids. From germline, CDR1 is SGHTA and CDR2 FQGTGA. V shed 4 bases and J 7 bases; nucleotides not matched to a gene: 11. CDR3 coding DNA: TGTGCCAGCAGCTCTACCCCGGACAGGGGGCCGAGTGGCTACACCTTC. This sequence encodes CASSSTPDRGPSGYTF.

This clone was seen just once. The V and J genes are TRBV5-1 and TRBJ1-1; D ambiguous. V gave up 4 bases and J gave up 1 base, with 11 bases separating them. In germline, CDR1 is SGHRS, CDR2 YFSETQ. The CDR3 consists of 14 residues. CDR3 protein: CASSEVAENTEAFF. CDR3 bases: TGCGCCAGCAGCGAGGTGGCAGAGAACACTGAAGCTTTCTTT.

In its sample, this clone was seen a few times. The chain is built from TRBV10-2 and TRBJ2-1; 11 bases map to TRBD2. Trimming cost V 3 bases and J 8 bases; bases outside gene matches: 6. CDR1 and CDR2 (germline): WSHSY, SAAADI. This CDR3 region has 15 residues. The CDR3 sequence is CASSDPGLAEYEQFF. The CDR3, as DNA: TGCGCCAGCAGTGATCCGGGACTAGCGGAGTATGAGCAGTTCTTC.

The genes are TRBV4-1 and TRBJ2-7, with TRBD1 as a possible D gene (6 bases). The CDR3 sequence is 13 residues long. Germline V gives CDR1 MGHRA, CDR2 YSYEKL. V lost 1 base and J lost 3, with 7 bases in between. The CDR3 DNA reads as TGCGCCAGCAGCCAAGGGGACAACTACGAGCAGTACTTC. This translates into CASSQGDNYEQYF.